This note documents a single T cell receptor beta chain sequence. The data belong to a study of long-term antiretroviral therapy in people with HIV. CDR1 is SGHRS and CDR2 is YFSETQ in the germline V gene. The CDR3 runs 12 residues. Trimming took 1 base from V and 3 from J, leaving 4 bases between them. The authors ran the immunoSEQ assay, v3.0, at survey level. Here immunoSEQ multiplex PCR was the method, and the copy in TCRdb shows in-frame clones only, minus some. This sample has some 45,000 clones, with 86% found just once. The V gene is TRBV5-1, the J gene TRBJ2-5; D is unclear. This clonotype was sampled from a woman aged 50 to 60 with HIV. This specimen was unsorted PBMCs, taken 0.1 years before starting antiretroviral therapy. The CDR3 bases are TGCGCCAGCAGCTTGCTTGAAGAGACCCAGTACTTC. Translated: CASSLLEETQYF. The full variable domain, rest sourced from reference TRBV5-1 and TRBJ2-5, is KAGVTQTPRYLIKTRGQQVTLSCSPISGHRSVSWYQQTPGQGLQFLFEYFSETQRNKGNFPGRFSGRQFSNSRSEMNVSTLELGDSALYLCASSLLEETQYFGPGTRLLVL.